This T cell receptor (beta chain) stems from a study of CD8 T cells in Susac syndrome. General study results and limits: In Susac patients, clonal expansion was not detected in CD4+ cells.

This CDR3 has 15 residues. Germline loops: CDR1 SGDLS, CDR2 YYNGEE. V was pared by 0 bases and J by 0 bases, with 8 bases between. For this clonotype: Its specificity is not known.

It was with random hexamers that 0.5 to 1 ug RNA was reverse transcribed. Using its own MiXCR run on the immunoSEQ multiplex PCR reads, TCRdb lists one record per CDR3 protein. The sample consists of roughly 190,000 distinct CDR3 sequences, 90% to 95% of them appearing once. TEMRA cells were enriched by FACS, and CD4+ and CD8+ T cells were negatively isolated. The sequencing input was CD4+ T cells from PBMCs. This receptor was obtained from a human donor with Susac syndrome. The chain uses TRBV9 and TRBJ2-3; no firm D call. CDR3 bases: TGTGCCAGCAGCGTAGGGTTGGGAAGCACAGATACGCAGTATTTT. It translates to CASSVGLGSTDTQYF.